One and the same sample provided the 13 T cell receptor beta chains below, sequenced in a study of Ad26.COV2.S vaccination and SARS-CoV-2 variants. The method was immunoSEQ multiplex PCR; TCRdb's version includes in-frame clones alone and lacks a portion of them. Of about 680,000 clones listed, roughly 90% are singletons. As for treatment: some 19 received Ad26.COV2.S at low or high dose, single or two shots; 5 received placebo; per-sample allocation not given. Sampling took place 63 days after the first vaccine or placebo injection. Sequenced here: peripheral blood, sampled in a trial of Ad26.COV2.S vaccine versus placebo. These receptor sequences come from a person aged 18-65 years who received the Ad26.COV2.S COVID-19 vaccine or a placebo.

The rearrangement uses TRBV7-9 and TRBJ2-1, with TRBD1 as a possible D gene (5 bases). This CDR3 has 15 amino acids. Germline V gene data show CDR1 as SEHNR and CDR2 as FQNEAQ (reference sequence). Trimming removed 7 bases from V and 5 bases from J, with 18 bases in between. CDR3 nucleotide sequence: TGTGCCAGCACTCAACTGCAGGGTGCGAACAATGAGCAGTTCTTC. This sequence encodes CASTQLQGANNEQFF.

The chain has TRBV7-2 and TRBJ2-2; 7 nucleotides align to TRBD2. From germline, CDR1 is SGHTA and CDR2 FQGNSA. This CDR3 is built from 15 residues. Unmatched junction bases numbered 7, after V lost 0 bases and J lost 9 bases. The CDR3 DNA is TGTGCCAGCAGCTTAGCCAGCGGGAACCTTAGGGAGCTGTTTTTT. Translation gives CASSLASGNLRELFF.

J is TRBJ2-4 and V is TRBV7-9, with D uncertain. Germline lookup yields CDR1 SEHNR and CDR2 FQNEAQ (reference sequence). Trimming removed 5 bases at V and 3 bases at J, with 17 bases between. The CDR3 has 16 residues. The CDR3 protein is CASSPPAPVLKNIQYF. The CDR3 region has the DNA TGTGCCAGCAGCCCCCCGGCGCCAGTCCTCAAAAACATTCAGTACTTC. Looking up the rest from reference TRBV7-9 and TRBJ2-4 gives the full variable domain: DTGVSQNPRHKITKRGQNVTFRCDPISEHNRLYWYRQTLGQGPEFLTYFQNEAQLEKSRLLSDRFSAERPKGSFSTLEIQRTEQGDSAMYLCASSPPAPVLKNIQYFGAGTRLSVL.

The chain links TRBV6-5 to TRBJ1-5, with D perhaps matching TRBD1 (6 bases). The CDR3 is made up of 13 amino acids. The germline V gene encodes CDR1 MNHEY and CDR2 SVGAGI. The V and J ends lost 7 bases and 7 bases respectively, with 14 bases between them. The CDR3 DNA reads as TGTGCCAGCACCCCCGACAGGTCACAGCCCCAGCATTTT. This translates into CASTPDRSQPQHF.

The rearrangement joins TRBV19 to TRBJ1-2; D uncertain. The CDR3 is made up of 13 amino acids. Germline V gene data show CDR1 as LNHDA and CDR2 as SQIVND (reference sequence). V was clipped by 2 bases and J by 8 bases, with 12 bases between them. In DNA, the CDR3 is TGTGCCAGTAGTATAATGCCAGCGAGCGGCTACACCTTC. Translating gives CASSIMPASGYTF.

The chain recombines TRBV5-6 with TRBJ2-5, with 7 bases identical to TRBD2. CDR3 size: 14 residues. Germline assignment: CDR1 SGHDT and CDR2 YYEEEE. The V and J ends lost 0 bases and 4 bases, in that order; junction bases with no gene match: 3. This chain's CDR3 is CASSLAGTTETQYF. The CDR3 DNA follows: TGTGCCAGCAGCTTGGCCGGGACTACAGAGACCCAGTACTTC.

The chain employs TRBV7-6 and TRBJ2-5; the D gene is possibly TRBD1 (5 bases). Germline V CDR1 and CDR2: SGHVS, FNYEAQ. Trimming removed 0 bases from V and 2 bases from J, with 10 bases in between. This CDR3 has 15 amino acids. CDR3 bases: TGTGCCAGCAGCTTAGCAACAGGCCTTCAAGAGACCCAGTACTTC. Translating gives CASSLATGLQETQYF.

The chain recombines TRBV7-8 with TRBJ1-2; 7 bases agree with TRBD1. J lost 6 bases, V lost 1 base, and 2 bases had no gene match. The V gene's germline CDR1 is SGHVS and CDR2 FQNEAQ. The CDR3 loop spans 13 amino acids. CDR3 nucleotide sequence: TGTGCCAGCAGCTTAGGACAGGGAGATGGCTACACCTTC. Translated: CASSLGQGDGYTF.

This chain joins TRBV7-9 and TRBJ1-1, with 7 bases aligning to TRBD1. The trim removed 3 bases at V and 6 bases at J, leaving 7 bases unmatched. Germline lookup yields CDR1 SEHNR and CDR2 FQNEAQ (reference sequence). The CDR3 is 14 residues long. The CDR3 nucleotides are TGTGCCAGCAGCTTGATCTCTCAGGGGGCTGAAGCTTTCTTT. Translating it yields CASSLISQGAEAFF.

As concerns this clone: The sample has other DNA sequences that encode this CDR3 too. The chain employs TRBV18 and TRBJ1-4, with D possibly TRBD1 on 5 matching bases. This CDR3 has 14 amino acids. The ends were cut back, 6 bases at V and 5 bases at J, with 13 bases in the middle. Germline values: CDR1 KGHSH, CDR2 LQKENI. The DNA of the CDR3 is TGTGCCAGCTCCCCGGGACCGATAAATGAAAAACTGTTTTTT. This translates into CASSPGPINEKLFF.

The count of this clone is one. The V call is TRBV6-6, the J call TRBJ1-2; perhaps TRBD1 as D (5 bases). This CDR3 spans 13 amino acids. Between the trimmed V and J ends, which lost 6 bases and 4 bases, there was a span of 12 bases. CDR1 and CDR2 from the germline V gene are MNHNY and SVGAGI (reference sequence). The CDR3 DNA follows: TGTGCCAGCAGACCCGGGACGGTCTATGGCTACACCTTC. This gives the protein CASRPGTVYGYTF.

The chain is built from TRBV12-3 or TRBV12-4 and TRBJ2-2; D is unclear. V was clipped by 3 bases and J by 6 bases, with 8 bases between them. CDR3 length equals 13 residues. DNA of the CDR3: TGTGCCAGCAGTTTGCGGTGGGCCGGGGAGCTGTTTTTT. This codes for CASSLRWAGELFF.

V usage is TRBV29-1 and J usage is TRBJ1-1; a weak D match, TRBD1 (5 bases). Germline CDR1 reads SQVTM; CDR2 reads ANQGSEA. V was trimmed by 5 bases and J by 0 bases, leaving 19 bases between them. The CDR3 spans 16 residues. The DNA for the CDR3 is TGCAGCGTTAAGGGGTGGGCAGGGAGAGTGAACACTGAAGCTTTCTTT. Protein: CSVKGWAGRVNTEAFF. Looking up the rest from reference TRBV29-1 and TRBJ1-1 gives the full variable domain: SAVISQKPSRDICQRGTSLTIQCQVDSQVTMMFWYRQQPGQSLTLIATANQGSEATYESGFVIDKFPISRPNLTFSTLTVSNMSPEDSSIYLCSVKGWAGRVNTEAFFGQGTRLTVV.